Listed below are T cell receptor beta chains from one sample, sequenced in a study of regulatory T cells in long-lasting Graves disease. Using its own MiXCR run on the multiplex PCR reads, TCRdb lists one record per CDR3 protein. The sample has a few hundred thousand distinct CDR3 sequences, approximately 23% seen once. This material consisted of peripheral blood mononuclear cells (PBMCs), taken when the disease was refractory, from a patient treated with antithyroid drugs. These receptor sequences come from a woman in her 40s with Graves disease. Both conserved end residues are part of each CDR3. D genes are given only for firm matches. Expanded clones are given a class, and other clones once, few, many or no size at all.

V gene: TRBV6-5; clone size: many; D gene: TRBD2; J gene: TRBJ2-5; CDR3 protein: CASSYSILGLAGGSYQETQYF
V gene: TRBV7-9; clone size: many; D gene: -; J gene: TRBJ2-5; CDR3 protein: CASSLTGGETQYF
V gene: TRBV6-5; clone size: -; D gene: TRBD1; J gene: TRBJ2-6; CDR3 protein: CASSYLWTGGSGANVLTF
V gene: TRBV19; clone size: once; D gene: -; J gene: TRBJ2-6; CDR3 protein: CASRGLDSGANVLTF
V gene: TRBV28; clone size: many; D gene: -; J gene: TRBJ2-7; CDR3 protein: CASSPRGISYEQYF
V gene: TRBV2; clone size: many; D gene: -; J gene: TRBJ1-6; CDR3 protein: CASSRELYSPLHF
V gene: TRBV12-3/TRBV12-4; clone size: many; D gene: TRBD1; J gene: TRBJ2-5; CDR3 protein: CASSFQTGPQETQYF
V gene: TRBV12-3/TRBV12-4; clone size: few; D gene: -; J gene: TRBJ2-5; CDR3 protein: CASSIRGETQYF
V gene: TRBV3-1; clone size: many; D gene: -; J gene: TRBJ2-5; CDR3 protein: CASTIKGSGSAQYF
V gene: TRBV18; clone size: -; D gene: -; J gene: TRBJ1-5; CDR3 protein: CASSASVPGGNQPQHF
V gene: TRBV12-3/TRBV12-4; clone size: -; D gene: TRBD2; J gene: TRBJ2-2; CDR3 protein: CASSSLAGANTGELFF
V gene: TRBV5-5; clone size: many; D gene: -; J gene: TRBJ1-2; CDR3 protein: CASSLEQGSFRGGYTF
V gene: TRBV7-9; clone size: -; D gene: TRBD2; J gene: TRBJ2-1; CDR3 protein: CASSLNRLAGNNEQFF
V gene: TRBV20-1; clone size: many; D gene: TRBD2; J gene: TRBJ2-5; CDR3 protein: CSAPSAGGLAAPQYF
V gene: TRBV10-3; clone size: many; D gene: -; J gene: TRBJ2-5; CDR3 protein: CAISPTGLETQYF
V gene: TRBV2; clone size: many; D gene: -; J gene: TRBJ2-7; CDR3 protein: CASRMSRSSYEQYF
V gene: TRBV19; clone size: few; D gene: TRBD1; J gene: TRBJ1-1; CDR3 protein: CASSIERDSYTEAFF
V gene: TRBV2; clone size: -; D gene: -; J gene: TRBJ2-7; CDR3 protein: CASRLGIALEQYF
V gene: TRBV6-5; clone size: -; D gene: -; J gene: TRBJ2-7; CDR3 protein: CASSYEGTEQYF
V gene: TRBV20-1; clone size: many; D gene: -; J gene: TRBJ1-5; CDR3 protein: CSAQGLSNQPQHF
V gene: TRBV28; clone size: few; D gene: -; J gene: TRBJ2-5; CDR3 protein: CASSPQGIETQYF
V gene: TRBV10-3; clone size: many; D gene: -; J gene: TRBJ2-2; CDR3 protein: CAISESKAGIGELFF
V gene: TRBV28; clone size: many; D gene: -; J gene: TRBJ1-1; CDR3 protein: CASSFEGLNTEAFF
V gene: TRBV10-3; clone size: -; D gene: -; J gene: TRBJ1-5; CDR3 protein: CAITQGLDQPQHF
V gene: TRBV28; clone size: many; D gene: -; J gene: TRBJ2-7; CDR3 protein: CASTTSGLTLYEQYF
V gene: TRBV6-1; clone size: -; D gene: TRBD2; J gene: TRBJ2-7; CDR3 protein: CATETGTSSYEQYF
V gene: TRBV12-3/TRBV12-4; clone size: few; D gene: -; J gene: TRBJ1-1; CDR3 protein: CASSLRLLQNTEAFF